The next 29 T cell receptor beta chains were all read from a single sample in a study of shared clonotypes between healthy human individuals. TCRdb keeps only in-frame clones here, not all; method: immunoSEQ multiplex PCR. Found here are some 2,000,000 clones, 85% to 95% of them singletons; the top ten hold 0.13%. Source material: naive CD4+ T cells sorted from blood. Subset given: CD45RA+ positively selected. The receptors here all came from a man between 18 and 29 years old in good health.

The genes are TRBV6-5 and TRBJ1-5, with D possibly TRBD1 on 5 matching bases. The V and J ends lost 6 bases and 3 bases respectively, with 15 bases between them. The CDR3 consists of 15 residues. The germline CDR1 and CDR2 sequences are MNHEY and SVGAGI. The CDR3 is CASRTTQGSNQPQHF. DNA of the CDR3: TGTGCCAGCAGGACCACTCAGGGTTCCAATCAGCCCCAGCATTTT.

The rearrangement joins TRBV6-1 to TRBJ1-5, with D maybe TRBD1 (5 bases). V was clipped by 1 base and J by 7 bases, with 11 bases between them. The CDR3 totals 14 residues. Germline-derived CDR1 and CDR2 are MNHNS and SASEGT. CDR3 residues: CASSEVVGGQPQHF. The CDR3 DNA reads TGTGCCAGCAGTGAAGTAGTGGGGGGGCAGCCCCAGCATTTT.

In its sample, this clone was seen once. The V and J genes are TRBV5-1 and TRBJ2-1; no reliable D call. CDR1 is SGHRS and CDR2 is YFSETQ in the germline V gene. CDR3 length: 16 amino acids. V was trimmed by 3 bases and J by 0 bases, leaving 13 bases between them. The CDR3 loop reads CASSSTGRSSYNEQFF. CDR3 nucleotides: TGCGCCAGCAGCTCTACCGGACGGAGCTCCTACAATGAGCAGTTCTTC.

The CDR3 sequence is CSVLRGGNNEQFF. In DNA form, the CDR3 reads TGCAGCGTTTTGCGGGGGGGTAACAATGAGCAGTTCTTC. The V call is TRBV29-1, the J call TRBJ2-1; 9 nucleotides align to TRBD2. The CDR3 totals 13 residues. In germline, CDR1 is SQVTM, CDR2 ANQGSEA. The V gene end was trimmed by 5 bases and the J gene end by 5 bases; junction bases not matched to a gene: 4.

This clone was observed once. This chain links TRBV7-6 with TRBJ2-5; the D gene is possibly TRBD1 (6 bases). V lost 1 base and J lost 1, with 10 bases in between. Per the germline V gene, CDR1 is SGHVS and CDR2 is FNYEAQ. The CDR3 loop spans 15 amino acids. The CDR3: CASSLVTGIQETQYF. The CDR3 bases are TGTGCCAGCAGCTTAGTCACAGGGATCCAAGAGACCCAGTACTTC.

This chain connects TRBV7-2 to TRBJ2-2; D might be TRBD1 (5 bases). CDR3 length: 15 residues. Between the trimmed V and J ends, which lost 7 bases and 1 base, there was a span of 13 bases. Germline assignment: CDR1 SGHTA and CDR2 FQGNSA. In DNA form, the CDR3 reads TGTGCCAGCATCCAGGGTACCTTGAACACCGGGGAGCTGTTTTTT. Its protein product is CASIQGTLNTGELFF.

The chain links TRBV2 to TRBJ2-2; maybe TRBD2 (6 bases). This CDR3 has 13 residues. The ends were cut back, 7 bases at V and 4 bases at J, with 10 bases in the middle. The V gene's germline CDR1 is SNHLY and CDR2 FYNNEI. This chain's CDR3 is CASKRASTGELFF. In DNA form, the CDR3 reads TGTGCCAGCAAGCGGGCGAGCACCGGGGAGCTGTTTTTT. Variable domain in full (rest from reference TRBV2 and TRBJ2-2): EPEVTQTPSHQVTQMGQEVILRCVPISNHLYFYWYRQILGQKVEFLVSFYNNEISEKSEIFDDQFSVERPDGSNFTLKIRSTKLEDSAMYFCASKRASTGELFFGEGSRLTVL.

The V and J genes are TRBV9 and TRBJ2-5, with TRBD1 identical over 7 bases. The CDR3 contains 15 residues. CDR1 and CDR2 (germline): SGDLS, YYNGEE. V was pared by 0 bases and J by 4 bases, with 6 bases of the junction left unmatched. CDR3: CASSVAVAGGETQYF. CDR3 nucleotide sequence: TGTGCCAGCAGCGTAGCCGTGGCAGGGGGAGAGACCCAGTACTTC.

With regard to this clone: This CDR3 is also generated by other DNA sequences in the sample. The chain joins TRBV30 to TRBJ1-3; D unclear. Germline-derived CDR1 and CDR2 are GTSNPN and SVGIG (reference sequence). With 0 bases removed from V and 4 bases from J, the gap between germline ends came to 7 bases. The CDR3 sequence is 13 residues long. The CDR3 here is CAWSVRGGNTIYF. The CDR3 DNA follows: TGTGCCTGGAGTGTACGAGGCGGAAACACCATATATTTT.

V gene TRBV7-2 combines with J gene TRBJ1-5, with a weak D call TRBD1 (6 bases). Germline CDR1 is SGHTA and CDR2 is FQGNSA. The V end was cut by 4 bases, the J end by 0 bases, with 10 bases between. There are 15 residues in the CDR3. As DNA, the CDR3 is TGTGCCAGCAGCTCCACAGGGTATAGCAATCAGCCCCAGCATTTT. The encoded protein is CASSSTGYSNQPQHF.

The rearrangement links TRBV10-3 to TRBJ2-7; TRBD1 matches at 7 bases. This CDR3 has 14 residues. Germline-derived CDR1 and CDR2 are ENHRY and SYGVKD. V trimming: 4 bases; J trimming: 3 bases; junction bases outside the gene matches: 6. This CDR3 is CAISGGGGGYEQYF. CDR3 DNA sequence: TGTGCCATCAGTGGAGGGGGCGGCGGCTACGAGCAGTACTTC.

This clone was detected once. The sample has other DNA sequences that encode this CDR3 too. The rearrangement links TRBV18 to TRBJ2-7; 8 bases are shared with TRBD1. The trim removed 3 bases at V and 3 bases at J, leaving 4 bases unmatched. Germline V gene sequence: CDR1 KGHSH, CDR2 LQKENI. The length of the CDR3 is 14 residues. CDR3 nucleotide sequence: TGTGCCAGCTCACCCCCGGACAGGGACTACGAGCAGTACTTC. Translated: CASSPPDRDYEQYF.

This chain joins TRBV7-6 and TRBJ2-7, with 10 bases matching TRBD2. Germline assignment: CDR1 SGHVS and CDR2 FNYEAQ. V shed 1 base and J 7 bases; nucleotides not matched to a gene: 7. The CDR3 consists of 15 residues. CDR3 sequence (DNA): TGTGCCAGCAGCTTAGATACTAGCGGGGCTACAGAGCAGTACTTC. As protein: CASSLDTSGATEQYF.

In its sample, this clone was seen a few times. V is TRBV10-2 and J is TRBJ2-7, with D uncertain. The CDR3 covers 14 residues. V was shortened by 0 bases and J by 6 bases, with 12 bases between the two germline ends. The germline CDR1 and CDR2 sequences are WSHSY and SAAADI. The CDR3, as DNA: TGCGCCAGCAGTGAGTCAGGACCTACGGGCGAGCAGTACTTC. This translates into CASSESGPTGEQYF.

The chain employs TRBV11-3 and TRBJ2-3; D remains unclear. The CDR3 is 12 amino acids. Germline assignment: CDR1 SGHNT and CDR2 YENEEA. Trimming took 5 bases from V and 7 from J, leaving 10 bases between them. The CDR3 here is CASSPDSNTQYF. The DNA for the CDR3 is TGTGCCAGCAGCCCAGACTCTAATACGCAGTATTTT. Filled out from reference TRBV11-3 and TRBJ2-3, the complete variable domain reads EAGVVQSPRYKIIEKKQPVAFWCNPISGHNTLYWYLQNLGQGPELLIRYENEEAVDDSQLPKDRFSAERLKGVDSTLKIQPAELGDSAVYLCASSPDSNTQYFGPGTRLTVL.

V and J are TRBV2 and TRBJ2-7; 7 nucleotides agree with TRBD2. Per germline, CDR1 SNHLY and CDR2 FYNNEI. There are 12 residues in the CDR3. Unmatched junction bases numbered 3, after V lost 5 bases and J lost 5 bases. The CDR3 spells CASSWGRDEQYF. Here the CDR3 DNA reads TGTGCCAGCAGTTGGGGGAGGGACGAGCAGTACTTC.

This chain uses TRBV6-5 with TRBJ1-6; tentative D call: TRBD1 (6 bases). The germline V gene encodes CDR1 MNHEY and CDR2 SVGAGI. This CDR3 contains 16 residues. V was cut by 1 base and J by 10 bases, with 17 bases left in between. The CDR3 region has the DNA TGTGCCAGCAGTTACTTAACGGACAGAAAAGCGTCACCCCTCCACTTT. The encoded protein is CASSYLTDRKASPLHF.

This chain connects TRBV11-2 to TRBJ2-1; D not certain. The CDR3 has 12 residues. V was trimmed by 5 bases and J by 9 bases, leaving 11 bases between them. The V gene's germline CDR1 is SGHAT and CDR2 FQNNGV. The CDR3 bases are TGTGCCAGCAGCCCCTCCCTAGTTGAGCAGTTCTTC. This sequence encodes CASSPSLVEQFF.

This chain joins TRBV5-1 and TRBJ2-2; TRBD1 matches 9 bases. Per germline, CDR1 SGHRS and CDR2 YFSETQ. With V trimmed by 4 bases and J by 6 bases, 7 bases remained unmatched. The CDR3 length is 15 residues. CDR3: CASSTRTGESGELFF. CDR3 sequence (DNA): TGCGCCAGCAGCACCCGGACAGGGGAGTCCGGGGAGCTGTTTTTT.

J is TRBJ2-3 and V is TRBV2, with 11 bases identical to TRBD1. The germline V gene has CDR1 SNHLY and CDR2 FYNNEI. CDR3 length: 13 residues. V was pared by 9 bases and J by 8 bases, with 7 bases of the junction left unmatched. The CDR3 reads CASIGQGAATQYF. In DNA, the CDR3 is TGTGCCAGTATAGGACAGGGGGCTGCTACGCAGTATTTT.

V and J are TRBV7-2 and TRBJ2-7; D is perhaps TRBD1 (5 bases). The V end was cut by 6 bases, the J end by 5 bases, with 17 bases between. The length of the CDR3 is 14 residues. Germline V lookup: CDR1 SGHTA, CDR2 FQGNSA. The DNA for the CDR3 is TGTGCCAGCAGTGATTTCCAGGGATTCGACGAGCAGTACTTC. It codes for CASSDFQGFDEQYF. Together with reference TRBV7-2 and TRBJ2-7, the CDR3 gives the full variable domain: GAGVSQSPSNKVTEKGKDVELRCDPISGHTALYWYRQSLGQGLEFLIYFQGNSAPDKSGLPSDRFSAERTGGSVSTLTIQRTQQEDSAVYLCASSDFQGFDEQYFGPGTRLTVT.

This sequence joins TRBV30 and TRBJ2-7, with no clear D. The CDR3 has 14 residues. Trimming took off 0 bases at V and 4 bases at J, with 13 bases between the two ends. Germline V gene data show CDR1 as GTSNPN and CDR2 as SVGIG (reference sequence). Written as DNA, the CDR3 is TGTGCCTGGAGTGTTCGTAGGGTCCAATACGAGCAGTACTTC. It specifies CAWSVRRVQYEQYF.

The rearrangement joins TRBV5-1 to TRBJ1-2, with 8 bases identical to TRBD1. This CDR3 spans 15 amino acids. V shed 4 bases and J 6 bases; nucleotides not matched to a gene: 11. Germline-derived CDR1 and CDR2 are SGHRS and YFSETQ. This chain's CDR3 is CASSGSRGRNDGYTF. CDR3 DNA sequence: TGCGCCAGCAGCGGTTCCAGGGGGCGTAATGATGGCTACACCTTC. The full variable domain, with the rest looked up from reference TRBV5-1 and TRBJ1-2, is KAGVTQTPRYLIKTRGQQVTLSCSPISGHRSVSWYQQTPGQGLQFLFEYFSETQRNKGNFPGRFSGRQFSNSRSEMNVSTLELGDSALYLCASSGSRGRNDGYTFGSGTRLTVV.

This chain uses TRBV5-1 with TRBJ2-2; no clear D. The germline V gene has CDR1 SGHRS and CDR2 YFSETQ. V was clipped by 2 bases and J by 4 bases, with 21 bases between them. This CDR3 has 18 amino acids. CDR3 bases: TGCGCCAGCAGCTTCGCCCCGGGTGTAGTTTTGTCCACCGGGGAGCTGTTTTTT. The encoded protein is CASSFAPGVVLSTGELFF.

The chain has TRBV7-9 and TRBJ1-2; a weak D match, TRBD1 (6 bases). The germline V and J ends were trimmed by 5 bases and 5 bases, with 12 bases remaining between them. Germline CDR1 is SEHNR and CDR2 is FQNEAQ (reference sequence). CDR3 size: 13 residues. The CDR3 region is CASSVGHPYGYTF. CDR3 sequence (DNA): TGTGCCAGCAGCGTGGGACACCCTTATGGCTACACCTTC.

The chain uses TRBV7-2 and TRBJ2-7; TRBD1 aligns across 7 bases. The trim removed 3 bases at V and 3 bases at J, leaving 8 bases unmatched. The CDR3 loop spans 15 amino acids. The germline V gene has CDR1 SGHTA and CDR2 FQGNSA. The CDR3 coding sequence is TGTGCCAGCAGCTTGGGGCCAGGGGGTTACTACGAGCAGTACTTC. Protein sequence: CASSLGPGGYYEQYF. Variable domain in full (rest from reference TRBV7-2 and TRBJ2-7): GAGVSQSPSNKVTEKGKDVELRCDPISGHTALYWYRQSLGQGLEFLIYFQGNSAPDKSGLPSDRFSAERTGGSVSTLTIQRTQQEDSAVYLCASSLGPGGYYEQYFGPGTRLTVT.

V gene TRBV9 combines with J gene TRBJ1-5; TRBD1 matches at 7 bases. With 0 bases clipped from V and 7 bases from J, the junction kept 7 bases outside the gene matches. Germline V gene lookup returns CDR1 SGDLS and CDR2 YYNGEE. This CDR3 spans 15 amino acids. The CDR3 DNA is TGTGCCAGCAGCGTAGCTACAGGGGATGGGCAGCCCCAGCATTTT. Translating gives CASSVATGDGQPQHF.

V usage is TRBV28 and J usage is TRBJ2-7, with 9 bases matching TRBD1. V shed 6 bases, J shed 0 bases, and the junction held 6 bases outside the gene matches. CDR1 is MDHEN, CDR2 SYDVKM, per germline. The CDR3 sequence is 15 residues long. The CDR3 loop reads CASRITGGLSYEQYF. Written as DNA, the CDR3 is TGTGCCAGCAGAATTACAGGGGGCCTCTCCTACGAGCAGTACTTC.

As to this clone: Other DNA sequences from this sample encode an identical CDR3 as well. The rearrangement uses TRBV7-9 and TRBJ1-1; tentatively, D is TRBD1 (5 bases). Trimming shortened V by 3 bases and J by 1 base, and 6 bases separated the two germline ends. The CDR3 contains 13 residues. Germline loops: CDR1 SEHNR, CDR2 FQNEAQ (reference sequence). Here the CDR3 reads CASSLQGNTEAFF. The DNA of the CDR3 is TGTGCCAGCAGCTTGCAGGGGAACACTGAAGCTTTCTTT.